This TCR beta chain was identified during a study of blood T cells in healthy people across ages. Alongside a J-beta primer mix, a sample-barcoded 5' primer served in a second PCR lasting about 6 to 12 cycles. TCRdb re-analysed the 5' RACE reads in MiXCR, keeping a single row per CDR3 protein. The sample has 1.5 million to 2 million distinct CDR3 sequences; about 50% are singletons. V gave up 2 bases and J gave up 6 bases; unmatched junction bases: 13. Germline CDR1 reads SGHRS; CDR2 reads YFSETQ. The CDR3 spans 18 residues. Study results and caveats: There was no known CMV status for donors, so expanded clonotype changes were possibly confounded.

About this clonotype: Its antigen is unidentified.

The chain joins TRBV5-1 to TRBJ2-3; 12 positions agree with TRBD2. The material sequenced was blood. The clonotype was recovered from a woman in her forties in good health. The CDR3 bases are TGCGCCAGCAGCTTATCTAGCGGGGGGGCGTTCGCTTCGGATACGCAGTATTTT. This codes for CASSLSSGGAFASDTQYF.